Below, 15 T cell receptor beta chains from the same sample are listed, as sequenced in a study of OX40 agonist ivuxolimab in advanced cancers. Assay used: immunoSEQ multiplex PCR; TCRdb lists only in-frame clones, some missing. Among over 45,000 clones listed, approximately 86% were seen once. This specimen consisted of CD4+ or CD8+ T cells sorted from blood, obtained in a trial of the OX40 agonist ivuxolimab. These receptors came from an adult with an advanced solid tumor such as melanoma, head and neck, liver or kidney cancer.

The chain employs TRBV27 and TRBJ1-1; D is unclear. V gave up 6 bases and J gave up 9 bases, with 20 bases separating them. CDR1 MNHEY and CDR2 SMNVEV come from the germline V gene (reference sequence). The CDR3 is made up of 14 amino acids. CDR3 region: CASSRNLGAFQAFF. As DNA, the CDR3 is TGTGCCAGCAGCCGAAACCTAGGAGCATTTCAAGCTTTCTTT.

V usage is TRBV5-6 and J usage is TRBJ2-5, with D perhaps being TRBD1 or TRBD2 (5 bases each). The CDR3 totals 17 residues. V lost 1 base and J lost 0, with 16 bases in between. The V gene's germline CDR1 is SGHDT and CDR2 YYEEEE. CDR3 DNA sequence: TGTGCCAGCAGCTTGATACCAGGGAGTCGGTACCAAGAGACCCAGTACTTC. It is translated as CASSLIPGSRYQETQYF. The complete variable domain, with remaining parts taken from reference TRBV5-6 and TRBJ2-5, reads DAGVTQSPTHLIKTRGQQVTLRCSPKSGHDTVSWYQQALGQGPQFIFQYYEEEERQRGNFPDRFSGHQFPNYSSELNVNALLLGDSALYLCASSLIPGSRYQETQYFGPGTRLLVL.

The chain uses TRBV29-1 and TRBJ1-3; D uncertain. This CDR3 comprises 11 residues. The V end was cut by 5 bases, the J end by 4 bases, with 6 bases between. Germline CDR1 reads SQVTM; CDR2 reads ANQGSEA. The CDR3 reads CSVSSGNTIYF. The CDR3 DNA reads TGCAGCGTTTCTTCCGGAAACACCATATATTTT. The full variable domain, completed using reference TRBV29-1 and TRBJ1-3, is SAVISQKPSRDICQRGTSLTIQCQVDSQVTMMFWYRQQPGQSLTLIATANQGSEATYESGFVIDKFPISRPNLTFSTLTVSNMSPEDSSIYLCSVSSGNTIYFGEGSWLTVV.

V usage is TRBV7-2 and J usage is TRBJ2-7, with TRBD2 matching over 11 bases. Germline CDR1 is SGHTA and CDR2 is FQGNSA. The ends lost 5 bases at V and 4 bases at J; junction bases unmatched: 10. The CDR3 runs 16 residues. CDR3 nucleotides: TGTGCCAGCAGCCCGACCCTAGCGGGAGGTTTGTACGAGCAGTACTTC. This sequence encodes CASSPTLAGGLYEQYF.

The chain combines TRBV10-3 with TRBJ2-7, with 8 bases aligning to TRBD1. The V and J ends lost 2 bases and 3 bases, in that order; junction bases with no gene match: 3. The germline CDR1 and CDR2 sequences are ENHRY and SYGVKD. The CDR3 totals 14 residues. The CDR3: CAISEGQGGYEQYF. The CDR3 nucleotides read TGTGCCATCAGTGAGGGACAGGGAGGCTACGAGCAGTACTTC.

V usage is TRBV5-1 and J usage is TRBJ1-1, with unresolved D. This CDR3 contains 15 residues. V was trimmed by 5 bases and J by 1 base, leaving 15 bases between them. Germline CDR1 and CDR2: SGHRS and YFSETQ. As DNA, the CDR3 is TGCGCCAGCAGGGGAGTCGGGGATGCGAACACTGAAGCTTTCTTT. Translation gives CASRGVGDANTEAFF.

V gene TRBV4-1 combines with J gene TRBJ2-2; 12 bases match TRBD1. The germline V gene encodes CDR1 MGHRA and CDR2 YSYEKL. J gave up 6 bases and V 5 bases, and 7 bases lay outside the gene matches. This CDR3 spans 16 amino acids. The CDR3 is CASSYPGQGAAGELFF. The CDR3 nucleotides are TGCGCCAGCAGCTACCCGGGACAGGGGGCCGCCGGGGAGCTGTTTTTT.

The rearrangement uses TRBV25-1 and TRBJ1-5; weak D call: TRBD1 (5 bases). This CDR3 spans 15 amino acids. V was cut by 6 bases and J by 2 bases, with 14 bases left in between. Germline loops: CDR1 MGHDK, CDR2 SYGVNS. DNA for the CDR3: TGTGCCAGCAGCGCCGGTGGGGCGGGCAATCAGCCCCAGCATTTT. Its protein is CASSAGGAGNQPQHF.

The chain combines TRBV7-2 with TRBJ1-1; the D gene is possibly TRBD1 (5 bases). V lost 5 bases, J lost 7 bases, and 17 bases lay in between. This CDR3 contains 14 residues. Germline lookup yields CDR1 SGHTA and CDR2 FQGNSA. The CDR3 coding sequence is TGTGCCAGCAGCCTAGGGGCTTGGGGGGGTGAAGCTTTCTTT. Protein sequence: CASSLGAWGGEAFF.

This chain uses TRBV6-1 with TRBJ2-1; 11 nucleotides line up with TRBD2. The CDR3 is 15 amino acids. J was trimmed by 6 bases and V by 9 bases; bases with no gene match: 10. Per the germline V gene, CDR1 is MNHNS and CDR2 is SASEGT. CDR3 in DNA: TGTGCCAGTAGAGAACTAGCGGGAGCGGGCAATGAGCAGTTCTTC. Protein product: CASRELAGAGNEQFF.

This clone was detected only a few times. V is TRBV7-9 and J is TRBJ1-2; D call uncertain. Trimming pared 3 bases from V and 8 bases from J, leaving 16 bases between. The germline CDR1 and CDR2 sequences are SEHNR and FQNEAQ (reference sequence). The CDR3 has 14 residues. CDR3 loop: CASSLMGSTLGYTF. The CDR3 nucleotides read TGTGCCAGCAGCTTGATGGGGAGCACGTTAGGCTACACCTTC.

This rearrangement joins TRBV5-4 to TRBJ2-4, with D perhaps assigned TRBD1 or TRBD2 (6 bases each). Germline CDR1 and CDR2: SGHNT and YYREEE (reference sequence). The CDR3 has 14 amino acids. Trimming took off 2 bases at V and 6 bases at J, with 12 bases between the two ends. The CDR3 is CASSFGGGGNIQYF. CDR3 coding DNA: TGTGCCAGCAGCTTTGGAGGGGGTGGAAACATTCAGTACTTC.

This chain uses TRBV21-1 with TRBJ2-1. TRBV21-1 is given as a pseudogene. CDR3 length equals 9 residues. Here the CDR3 DNA reads TGTGCCGGATGTGATGAGCAGTTCTTC. It codes for CAGCDEQFF.

Turning to this clone: A much larger clone sits a single nucleotide away, making a read error possible. The rearrangement uses TRBV6-4 and TRBJ2-2; D perhaps matches TRBD2 (5 bases). From germline, CDR1 is MRHNA and CDR2 SNTAGT. The CDR3 has 13 residues. V was cut by 5 bases and J by 6 bases, with 10 bases left in between. CDR3 DNA: TGTGCCAGCAGTCCGGAGGTATCCGGGGAGCTGTTTTTT. Translation: CASSPEVSGELFF.

The chain has TRBV5-6 and TRBJ2-7, with 8 bases fitting TRBD2. The CDR3 runs to 14 residues. After removal of 4 bases from V and 2 bases from J, the junction contained 5 bases not matched to a gene. Germline assignment: CDR1 SGHDT and CDR2 YYEEEE. The chain's CDR3 is CASSLSGITYEQYF. The CDR3 DNA follows: TGTGCCAGCAGCCTTAGCGGGATAACCTACGAGCAGTACTTC.